This T cell receptor beta chain is from a study of response to subunit inactivated influenza vaccine. This CDR3 contains 14 residues. CDR1 is GTSNPN, CDR2 SVGIG, per germline (reference sequence). The germline V and J ends were trimmed by 0 bases and 4 bases, with 13 bases remaining between them. Study-wide results and caveats: Each seasonal influenza vaccination, the authors suggested, recruits few new T cells.

TCRdb analysed the RT-PCR reads with MiXCR anew, one entry per CDR3 protein. The data contain roughly 540,000 distinct CDR3 sequences, under 25% of them singletons. In this sample, this clonotype turned up once. Its antigen is not known. Another study also made use of these data, one on T cells expressing NK-cell markers. Per that study: The authors generated TCR beta cDNA through 5'RACE template switching with UMIs. Sorted T-cell subsets CD3+CD56+NKG2C+, CD3+CD56+NKG2C- and CD3+CD56-NKG2C+ were TCR beta-sequenced. Sequencing covered eight donors, seven HCMV-seropositive and one seronegative.

The sequenced sample was CD4+ T cells sorted from PBMCs, obtained less than 13 days after vaccination. The TCR originated in a man aged 50-59 years who received an inactivated influenza vaccine. V gene TRBV30 combines with J gene TRBJ2-7; D not certain. CDR3 bases: TGTGCCTGGAGTGTACTGCACATGCCGTACGAGCAGTACTTC. It translates to CAWSVLHMPYEQYF.